The 8 T cell receptor beta chains reported below all come from one sample, sequenced in a study of blood T cell repertoires in COVID-19. The repertoire was sequenced with immunoSEQ multiplex PCR; TCRdb's copy has only in-frame clones and lacks some. The sample carries roughly 230,000 clones, around 84% recorded once. Sequences were obtained from peripheral blood. Receptors were obtained from a man aged 40-49 years with acute or convalescent COVID-19.

V and J are TRBV6-5 and TRBJ1-6, with D unclear. Germline values: CDR1 MNHEY, CDR2 SVGAGI. The V end lost 3 bases, the J end lost 2 bases, and 11 bases lay between the germline ends. The CDR3 is made up of 16 amino acids. The CDR3 sequence: CASSYEVAAYNSPLHF. The CDR3 DNA sequence: TGTGCCAGCAGTTATGAGGTGGCAGCCTATAATTCACCCCTCCACTTT.

CDR3 DNA sequence: TGTGCCATCAGTGTGACAGGGCATGAAAAACTGTTTTTT. It specifies CAISVTGHEKLFF. This chain connects TRBV10-3 to TRBJ1-4; 7 bases fit TRBD1. The V segment lost 4 bases and the J segment 6 bases; nucleotides outside the gene matches: 2. Germline V gene lookup returns CDR1 ENHRY and CDR2 SYGVKD. This CDR3 spans 13 amino acids.

V is TRBV5-6 and J is TRBJ1-1; D may be TRBD1 (6 bases). Germline CDR1 reads SGHDT; CDR2 reads YYEEEE. The CDR3 length is 15 residues. V was trimmed by 4 bases and J by 3 bases, leaving 16 bases between them. The chain's CDR3 is CASSLDRSSYTEAFF. The CDR3 coding sequence is TGTGCCAGCAGCCTCGACAGGTCCAGTTACACTGAAGCTTTCTTT. Drawing the rest from reference TRBV5-6 and TRBJ1-1, the complete variable domain is DAGVTQSPTHLIKTRGQQVTLRCSPKSGHDTVSWYQQALGQGPQFIFQYYEEEERQRGNFPDRFSGHQFPNYSSELNVNALLLGDSALYLCASSLDRSSYTEAFFGQGTRLTVV.

This clone was picked up a small number of times. This chain links TRBV3-1 (or the pseudogene TRBV3-2) with TRBJ1-1; D is unclear. The V and J ends lost 5 bases and 1 base respectively, with 8 bases between them. Germline CDR1 and CDR2: LGHDT and YNNKEL (reference sequence). This CDR3 has 13 amino acids. The CDR3 region is CASSVVRNTEAFF. The CDR3 region has the DNA TGTGCCAGCAGCGTAGTTCGGAACACTGAAGCTTTCTTT.

The chain carries TRBV25-1 and TRBJ1-6; no definite D call. The CDR3 sequence is 13 residues long. Germline V lookup: CDR1 MGHDK, CDR2 SYGVNS. V gave up 7 bases and J gave up 7 bases, with 11 bases separating them. CDR3 sequence (DNA): TGTGCCAGCATGGAGGGTTCGAATTCACCCCTCCACTTT. This encodes CASMEGSNSPLHF.

This chain connects TRBV5-1 to TRBJ1-2, with 8 bases aligning to TRBD1. From germline, CDR1 is SGHRS and CDR2 YFSETQ. The junction had 10 bases not matched to a gene; V was cut back by 4 bases and J by 2 bases. CDR3 length: 16 amino acids. The CDR3 coding sequence is TGCGCCAGCAGCCACGGCGGGACAGGTCAAAACTATGGCTACACCTTC. Its protein product is CASSHGGTGQNYGYTF.

This chain joins TRBV6-6 and TRBJ2-2, with 12 bases that match TRBD1. Germline loops: CDR1 MNHNY, CDR2 SVGAGI (reference sequence). The ends lost 5 bases at V and 5 bases at J; junction bases unmatched: 9. The CDR3 spans 17 residues. The CDR3 here is CASSHPGQGAQTGELFF. Here the CDR3 DNA reads TGTGCCAGCAGTCATCCGGGACAGGGGGCGCAAACCGGGGAGCTGTTTTTT.

J is TRBJ1-1 and V is TRBV12-3 or TRBV12-4; D ambiguous. The V end lost 2 bases, the J end lost 0 bases, and 4 bases lay between the germline ends. CDR3 size: 13 residues. CDR3 in amino acids: CASSLFMNTEAFF. In DNA, the CDR3 is TGTGCCAGCAGTTTATTTATGAACACTGAAGCTTTCTTT.